This T cell receptor (beta chain) is drawn from a study of early T cells in non-severe SARS-CoV-2 infection. Study overall: Bulk RNA from unsorted whole blood was sequenced; chains were unpaired.

Individual cDNA molecules received unique molecular identifiers during library preparation. Using its own MiXCR run on the 5' RACE reads, TCRdb lists one record per CDR3 protein. The table shows over 25,000 distinct CDR3 sequences, with about 4.6% occurring only once. This TCR was recovered from an adult who was a healthcare worker with PCR-confirmed SARS-CoV-2 infection or an uninfected control (not recorded which). What was sequenced was whole blood.

The CDR3 protein is CASSQGLNTGELFF. The CDR3 coding sequence is TGTGCCAGCAGCCAGGGTTTAAACACCGGGGAGCTGTTTTTT. This sequence joins TRBV7-9 and TRBJ2-2; D possibly corresponds to TRBD1 (5 bases). The ends were cut back, 5 bases at V and 2 bases at J, with 9 bases in the middle. In germline, CDR1 is SEHNR, CDR2 FQNEAQ (reference sequence). This CDR3 has 14 amino acids.